This T cell receptor beta chain originates from a study of T cell changes during pregnancy in multiple sclerosis. Libraries were prepared by immunoSEQ multiplex PCR; TCRdb keeps only in-frame clonotypes and omits some of them. Of some 60,000 clones in the sample, roughly 93% were seen once. CDR1 is LGHNA, CDR2 YSLEER, per germline. V was cut by 1 base and J by 6 bases, with 16 bases left in between. There are 16 residues in the CDR3. The chain couples TRBV4-3 to TRBJ2-1; D is uncertain. The specimen comprised peripheral blood, sampled in the second trimester of pregnancy. This TCR was sampled from a female donor with multiple sclerosis, enrolled in a pregnancy study. CDR3: CASSQAARGFANEQFF. CDR3 coding DNA: TGCGCCAGCAGCCAAGCCGCTCGCGGTTTTGCCAATGAGCAGTTCTTC.